Below, one TCR beta chain is given with its context. This CDR3 comprises 14 residues. The germline V gene has CDR1 KGHSH and CDR2 LQKENI. V lost 3 bases and J lost 4, with 12 bases in between. Sequencing was performed with immunoSEQ multiplex PCR; in TCRdb, only in-frame clones are kept and a portion is missing. The sample has 300,000 to 350,000 clones, more than 70% seen once. The sample comes from a study of blood T cell repertoires in COVID-19. On the study more broadly: COVID-19 samples collected from the United States, Italy and Spain covered acute and convalescent phases. Nucleic acid was either cDNA or gDNA, and it came from T cells, B-cell-depleted T cells, or PBMCs.

The V call is TRBV18, the J call TRBJ1-1; maybe TRBD1 (5 bases). Sequencing was carried out using peripheral blood. This receptor was identified in a woman aged 30 to 39 with COVID-19, enrolled during active disease. DNA for the CDR3: TGTGCCAGCTCACCCACACAAGGGGCCACTGAAGCTTTCTTT. Amino acid sequence: CASSPTQGATEAFF.